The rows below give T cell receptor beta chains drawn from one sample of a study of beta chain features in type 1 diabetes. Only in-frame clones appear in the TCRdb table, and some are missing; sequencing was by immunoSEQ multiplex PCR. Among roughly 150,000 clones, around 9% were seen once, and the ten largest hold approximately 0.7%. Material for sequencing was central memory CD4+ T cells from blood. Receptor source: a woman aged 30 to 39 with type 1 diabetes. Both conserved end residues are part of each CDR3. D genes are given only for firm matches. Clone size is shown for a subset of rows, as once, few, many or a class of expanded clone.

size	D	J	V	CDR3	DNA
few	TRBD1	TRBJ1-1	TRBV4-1	CASSRGTGGNTEAFF	TGCGCCAGCAGCCGAGGGACAGGGGGCAACACTGAAGCTTTCTTT
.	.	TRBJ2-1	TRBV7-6	CASSSTSSPYNEQFF	TGTGCCAGCAGCTCGACTAGTAGCCCCTACAATGAGCAGTTCTTC
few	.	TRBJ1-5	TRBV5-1	CASSGGQPNQPQHF	TGCGCCAGCAGCGGTGGACAGCCGAATCAGCCCCAGCATTTT
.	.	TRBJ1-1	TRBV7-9	CASSLDPGTEAFF	TGTGCCAGCAGCTTAGATCCGGGGACTGAAGCTTTCTTT
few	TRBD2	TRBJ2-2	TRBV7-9	CASSSPLADNTGELFF	TGTGCCAGCAGTTCCCCACTAGCGGATAACACCGGGGAGCTGTTTTTT
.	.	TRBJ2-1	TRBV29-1	CSVARAALLSYNEQFF	TGCAGCGTCGCGAGAGCGGCTCTCTTATCCTACAATGAGCAGTTCTTC
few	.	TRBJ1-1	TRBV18	CASSPAGMNTEAFF	TGTGCCAGCTCACCGGCAGGAATGAACACTGAAGCTTTCTTT
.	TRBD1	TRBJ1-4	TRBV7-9	CASSPDRGTTNEKLFF	TGTGCCAGCAGTCCCGACAGGGGTACAACTAATGAAAAACTGTTTTTT
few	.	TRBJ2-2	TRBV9	CASTHVRVANTGELFF	TGTGCCAGCACCCACGTTCGGGTGGCGAACACCGGGGAGCTGTTTTTT
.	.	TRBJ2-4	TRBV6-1	CASRGSLENIQYF	TGTGCCAGCAGAGGTTCCCTAGAAAACATTCAGTACTTC
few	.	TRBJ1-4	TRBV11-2	CASSSPRGRKLFF	TGTGCCAGCAGCTCCCCCCGGGGAAGAAAACTGTTTTTT
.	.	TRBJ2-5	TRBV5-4	CASSTHINSEETQYF	TGTGCCAGCAGCACCCACATTAACAGTGAAGAGACCCAGTACTTC
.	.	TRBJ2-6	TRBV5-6	CASSLGNRVGANVLTF	TGTGCCAGCAGCTTGGGCAACAGGGTCGGGGCCAACGTCCTGACTTTC
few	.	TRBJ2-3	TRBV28	CASSLRDTQYF	TGTGCCAGCAGTTTGAGAGATACGCAGTATTTT
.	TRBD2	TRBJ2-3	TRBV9	CASSVGTNGAEDTQYF	TGTGCCAGCAGCGTCGGGACTAACGGTGCAGAAGATACGCAGTATTTT
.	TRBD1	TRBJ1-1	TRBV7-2	CASSPGQGRFFF	TGTGCCAGCAGCCCGGGACAGGGGAGATTTTTCTTT
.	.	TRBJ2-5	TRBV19	CASSITRMETQYF	TGTGCCAGTAGTATAACCAGGATGGAGACCCAGTACTTC
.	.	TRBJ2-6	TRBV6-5	CASSSSGSGANVLTF	TGTGCCAGCAGTTCCTCCGGCTCTGGGGCCAACGTCCTGACTTTC
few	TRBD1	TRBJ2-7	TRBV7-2	CASSRRQGLQYF	TGTGCCAGCAGCCGCAGACAGGGGTTGCAGTACTTC
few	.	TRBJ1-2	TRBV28	CASSSANRSKPHF	TGTGCCAGCAGTTCGGCAAACCGGAGCAAACCCCACTTC
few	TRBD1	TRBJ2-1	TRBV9	CASSVGQGEYNEQFF	TGTGCCAGCAGCGTTGGACAGGGGGAATACAATGAGCAGTTCTTC
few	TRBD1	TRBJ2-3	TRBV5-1	CASSPDRGTDTQYF	TGCGCCAGCAGCCCGGACAGGGGCACAGATACGCAGTATTTT